The 26 T cell receptor beta chains listed next were all sequenced from one sample in a study of cytomegalovirus exposure and HLA in healthy donors. The PCR used 60 Vbeta and 13 Jbeta primers. Some clones are missing from TCRdb's copy, which holds only in-frame ones; the method was immunoSEQ multiplex PCR. The data contain about 120,000 clones, approximately 78% of them singletons. The sequenced sample consisted of PBMCs. The receptor set was obtained from a woman in her 40s in good health and CMV-seropositive.

The chain uses TRBV12-5 and TRBJ1-1; 7 nucleotides agree with TRBD1. The germline gives CDR1 LGHNT, CDR2 FRNRAP. V was pared by 2 bases and J by 1 base, with 1 base of the junction left unmatched. The CDR3 contains 14 residues. CDR3 amino acids: CASGLTGANTEAFF. CDR3 sequence (DNA): TGTGCTAGTGGTTTGACAGGGGCGAACACTGAAGCTTTCTTT.

The chain employs TRBV11-3 and TRBJ2-3, with a weak D call TRBD2 (5 bases). The germline CDR1 and CDR2 sequences are SGHNT and YENEEA. This CDR3 has 14 residues. The V end was cut by 4 bases, the J end by 9 bases, with 17 bases between. Here the CDR3 DNA reads TGTGCCAGCAGCTCTCCGAATACAAGGGAGACGCAGTATTTT. Amino acid sequence: CASSSPNTRETQYF.

The chain uses TRBV9 and TRBJ2-3; a weak D match, TRBD2 (5 bases). The CDR3 has 14 residues. Trimming took 4 bases from V and 4 from J, leaving 13 bases between them. Germline V gene lookup returns CDR1 SGDLS and CDR2 YYNGEE. The CDR3 coding sequence is TGTGCCAGCAGCTTCGATACTAGTGCAGATACGCAGTATTTT. It is translated as CASSFDTSADTQYF.

The chain employs TRBV7-2 and TRBJ2-3; the match to TRBD2 covers 9 bases. The CDR3 contains 16 residues. Unmatched junction bases numbered 3, after V lost 2 bases and J lost 0 bases. Germline values: CDR1 SGHTA, CDR2 FQGNSA. DNA for the CDR3: TGTGCCAGCAGCTTACTAGCGGGGACTAGCACAGATACGCAGTATTTT. Amino acid sequence: CASSLLAGTSTDTQYF.

The V call is TRBV5-6, the J call TRBJ2-4, with 7 positions matching TRBD2. The CDR3 loop spans 14 amino acids. J gave up 8 bases and V 0 bases, and 5 bases lay outside the gene matches. CDR1 is SGHDT, CDR2 YYEEEE, per germline. The CDR3 sequence is CASSLGLAPDIQYF. CDR3 sequence (DNA): TGTGCCAGCAGCTTGGGACTAGCCCCGGACATTCAGTACTTC.

This chain uses TRBV4-3 with TRBJ2-1; TRBD2 matches at 9 bases. V was pared by 3 bases and J by 5 bases, with 5 bases of the junction left unmatched. Germline V CDR1 and CDR2: LGHNA, YSLEER. This CDR3 comprises 15 residues. The CDR3 DNA sequence: TGCGCCAGCAGCCACGCGGGGGGGCTTGACAATGAGCAGTTCTTC. This sequence encodes CASSHAGGLDNEQFF.

This clone was counted a single time. J is TRBJ1-2 and V is TRBV10-3; 8 bases are a match to TRBD1. There are 14 residues in the CDR3. Germline V gene data show CDR1 as ENHRY and CDR2 as SYGVKD. Losses at the gene ends were 5 bases for V and 5 bases for J; bases not matched to a gene: 7. The CDR3 DNA sequence: TGTGCCATCAGTAATCAGGGGGCGATGTATGGCTACACCTTC. Translated, it gives CAISNQGAMYGYTF.

The chain has TRBV27 and TRBJ2-7, with a possible D match to TRBD1 (6 bases). The length of the CDR3 is 14 residues. Germline V lookup: CDR1 MNHEY, CDR2 SMNVEV (reference sequence). V shed 2 bases and J shed 2 bases, with 10 bases lying between them. The CDR3 loop is CASSLRQVAYEQYF. DNA for the CDR3: TGTGCCAGCAGTTTAAGACAGGTGGCCTACGAGCAGTACTTC.

The CDR3 region is CASSPSMDRIPPDYGYTF. The CDR3, as DNA: TGTGCCAGCAGCCCGTCCATGGACAGGATACCCCCGGACTATGGCTACACCTTC. The gene calls are TRBV5-4 and TRBJ1-2, with 7 bases that match TRBD1. Trimming removed 4 bases from V and 3 bases from J; junction bases left unmatched: 18. Germline CDR1 SGHNT, CDR2 YYREEE (reference sequence). The length of the CDR3 is 18 residues. The full variable domain, rest sourced from reference TRBV5-4 and TRBJ1-2, is ETGVTQSPTHLIKTRGQQVTLRCSSQSGHNTVSWYQQALGQGPQFIFQYYREEENGRGNFPPRFSGLQFPNYSSELNVNALELDDSALYLCASSPSMDRIPPDYGYTFGSGTRLTVV.

This clone turned up a few times. The chain combines TRBV5-1 with TRBJ2-5; D possibly corresponds to TRBD2 (5 bases). The V gene lost 0 bases and the J gene lost 4 bases, with 10 bases spanning the gap. This CDR3 has 14 residues. CDR1 is SGHRS, CDR2 YFSETQ, per germline. The CDR3 bases are TGCGCCAGCAGCTTGGCCAGAGAGGGAGAGACCCAGTACTTC. Translated, it gives CASSLAREGETQYF.

This chain uses TRBV29-1 with TRBJ2-1; the D gene is possibly TRBD2 (7 bases). Trimming cost V 1 base and J 4 bases, with 17 bases left between them. CDR3 size: 16 residues. CDR1 and CDR2 from the germline V gene are SQVTM and ANQGSEA. The CDR3, as DNA: TGCAGCGTTGAAGCCCCCGGTCGGGGGGCATACAATGAGCAGTTCTTC. Its protein product is CSVEAPGRGAYNEQFF.

This chain connects TRBV15 to TRBJ2-2, with a tentative D call TRBD2 (5 bases). Germline assignment: CDR1 LNHNV and CDR2 YYDKDF (reference sequence). The CDR3 loop spans 15 amino acids. Trimming shortened V by 0 bases and J by 3 bases, and 8 bases separated the two germline ends. The CDR3 coding sequence is TGTGCCACCAGCAGAGAGAGGACTGACACCGGGGAGCTGTTTTTT. Translating it yields CATSRERTDTGELFF.

CDR3 sequence reads: CASSYAENTEAFF. In DNA form, the CDR3 reads TGTGCCAGCAGCTACGCAGAGAACACTGAAGCTTTCTTT. V is TRBV9 and J is TRBJ1-1; D ambiguous. The CDR3 length is 13 residues. Trimming left V 4 bases short and J 1 base short, with 8 bases between. From germline, CDR1 is SGDLS and CDR2 YYNGEE. The full variable domain, in which reference TRBV9 and TRBJ1-1 provide the parts outside the CDR3, is DSGVTQTPKHLITATGQRVTLRCSPRSGDLSVYWYQQSLDQGLQFLIQYYNGEERAKGNILERFSAQQFPDLHSELNLSSLELGDSALYFCASSYAENTEAFFGQGTRLTVV.

The genes are TRBV4-3 and TRBJ2-3; 7 bases align to TRBD2. Losses at the gene ends were 0 bases for V and 0 bases for J; bases not matched to a gene: 6. This CDR3 has 17 amino acids. Germline assignment: CDR1 LGHNA and CDR2 YSLEER. CDR3 sequence reads: CASSQESWGGSTDTQYF. In DNA form, the CDR3 reads TGCGCCAGCAGCCAAGAAAGTTGGGGGGGGAGCACAGATACGCAGTATTTT.

This clone occurred a few times. The rearrangement links TRBV12-5 to TRBJ1-2; TRBD1 is a possible D gene (6 bases). Germline lookup yields CDR1 LGHNT and CDR2 FRNRAP. V shed 1 base and J shed 6 bases, with 18 bases lying between them. The CDR3 is 16 residues long. In DNA, the CDR3 is TGTGCTAGTGGTTTGGGTCAGGGGAATGGGGTACATGGCTACACCTTC. It translates to CASGLGQGNGVHGYTF.

V usage is TRBV7-7 and J usage is TRBJ2-3; perhaps TRBD1 as D (5 bases). From germline, CDR1 is SSHAT and CDR2 FNYEAQ (reference sequence). Between the trimmed V and J ends, which lost 3 bases and 1 base, there was a span of 8 bases. The CDR3 contains 14 residues. CDR3 residues: CASSLDIRTDTQYF. Here the CDR3 DNA reads TGTGCCAGCAGCTTGGACATTCGCACAGATACGCAGTATTTT.

The chain employs TRBV4-3 and TRBJ1-5, with D perhaps matching TRBD1 (6 bases). The CDR3 is 17 residues long. Per the germline V gene, CDR1 is LGHNA and CDR2 is YSLEER. The V end was cut by 4 bases, the J end by 4 bases, with 20 bases between. CDR3 nucleotide sequence: TGCGCCAGCAGCCTCACTTACGACAGGAACCCTAATCAGCCCCAGCATTTT. Translation: CASSLTYDRNPNQPQHF.

The rearrangement joins TRBV7-2 to TRBJ2-3; 9 nucleotides line up with TRBD1. With 4 bases clipped from V and 3 bases from J, the junction kept 5 bases outside the gene matches. This CDR3 has 15 amino acids. Germline CDR1 reads SGHTA; CDR2 reads FQGNSA. The CDR3 reads CASSSQGARTDTQYF. DNA of the CDR3: TGTGCCAGCAGCTCACAGGGGGCGCGTACAGATACGCAGTATTTT.

V usage is TRBV9 and J usage is TRBJ1-2; D remains ambiguous. CDR1 is SGDLS and CDR2 is YYNGEE in the germline V gene. CDR3 size: 15 residues. The ends were cut back, 0 bases at V and 5 bases at J, with 14 bases in the middle. CDR3: CASSVGTSGRYGYTF. As DNA, the CDR3 is TGTGCCAGCAGCGTAGGCACATCGGGAAGGTATGGCTACACCTTC. The full variable domain, rest sourced from reference TRBV9 and TRBJ1-2, is DSGVTQTPKHLITATGQRVTLRCSPRSGDLSVYWYQQSLDQGLQFLIQYYNGEERAKGNILERFSAQQFPDLHSELNLSSLELGDSALYFCASSVGTSGRYGYTFGSGTRLTVV.

The chain links TRBV5-4 to TRBJ1-1, with D uncertain. The CDR3 runs to 15 residues. V lost 4 bases and J lost 4, with 17 bases in between. Germline CDR1 and CDR2: SGHNT and YYREEE (reference sequence). CDR3 sequence reads: CASSKREHLGTEAFF. For the CDR3, the DNA is TGTGCCAGCAGCAAACGGGAACACCTAGGCACTGAAGCTTTCTTT.

The rearrangement links TRBV25-1 to TRBJ1-6; D is possibly TRBD1 (5 bases). V gave up 4 bases and J gave up 4 bases, with 8 bases separating them. The germline V gene has CDR1 MGHDK and CDR2 SYGVNS. The length of the CDR3 is 14 residues. CDR3 DNA: TGTGCCAGCAGTGGGGGGGGGTATAATTCACCCCTCCACTTT. Translated: CASSGGGYNSPLHF.

This chain uses TRBV5-1 with TRBJ1-1; 7 bases fit TRBD1. This CDR3 contains 13 residues. V lost 3 bases to trimming and J lost 4 bases; unmatched junction nucleotides: 3. CDR1 is SGHRS, CDR2 YFSETQ, per germline. The CDR3 spells CASSSTGVTEAFF. CDR3 nucleotides: TGCGCCAGCAGCTCCACAGGGGTCACTGAAGCTTTCTTT.

This clone has only a few counts. The rearrangement uses TRBV7-8 and TRBJ1-3; 7 bases map to TRBD1. CDR3 length equals 16 residues. Germline trimming cut 5 bases from V and 0 bases from J; bases unmatched to any gene: 7. CDR1 and CDR2 from the germline V gene are SGHVS and FQNEAQ. In nucleotides, the CDR3 is TGTGCCAGCAGCGATCGACAGGGCCGCTCTGGAAACACCATATATTTT. It specifies CASSDRQGRSGNTIYF.

CDR3 protein: CASSLQDPDTQYF. The CDR3 nucleotides read TGTGCCAGCAGCTTACAGGATCCAGATACGCAGTATTTT. V is TRBV7-2 and J is TRBJ2-3; D ambiguous. V lost 2 bases, J lost 4 bases, and 7 bases lay in between. Germline V gene sequence: CDR1 SGHTA, CDR2 FQGNSA. The CDR3 extends over 13 amino acids.

With regard to this clone: Because the CDR3 is missing its conserved closing phenylalanine or tryptophan, this is likely a read error. CDR3 sequence reads: CASSQEHRLFNQPQHV. The CDR3 nucleotides read TGCGCCAGCAGCCAAGAACACAGGCTATTCAATCAGCCCCAGCATGTT. The V call is TRBV4-3, the J call TRBJ1-5, with D maybe TRBD1 (5 bases). This CDR3 region has 16 residues. Germline V gene sequence: CDR1 LGHNA, CDR2 YSLEER. Trimming shortened V by 0 bases and J by 3 bases, and 12 bases separated the two germline ends.

DNA for the CDR3: TGTGCCAGCAGTACGACAGGGGGTTTTTACGAGCAGTACTTC. Amino acids: CASSTTGGFYEQYF. This chain uses TRBV6-5 with TRBJ2-7, with 9 positions matching TRBD1. Germline V gene data show CDR1 as MNHEY and CDR2 as SVGAGI. The J segment lost 4 bases and the V segment lost 5 bases, leaving 6 bases of the junction unmatched. The CDR3 contains 14 residues.